This TCR beta chain was captured in a study of shared clonotypes between healthy human individuals. General study points: Among donors, sharing of clonotypes was expected to be affected by sequencing depth.

Of note for this clone: Its antigen is unknown. Relative to the germline gene, one junction end is altered; a read error may explain this.

The CDR3 spans 14 residues. Germline CDR1 and CDR2: LNHDA and SQIVND (reference sequence). Using immunoSEQ multiplex PCR, the repertoire was profiled, and TCRdb retains in-frame clones only, with some absent. The data show some 2.3 million clones, with 85% to 95% seen just once and 0.35% to 0.45% held by the top ten. Splitting of CD4+ cells produced CD45RA+ naive and CD45RA-negative memory subsets. The genes are TRBV19 and TRBJ2-3, with a tentative D call TRBD2 (6 bases). Material: naive CD4+ T cells from PBMCs. Described subset: CD45RA+ positively selected. The TCR was taken from a man younger than 35 in good health. Some clones in this sample may be carry-over from other donors' samples. The DNA for the CDR3 is TGTGCCAGTAGTCCCACCACTAGCACGGATACGCAGTATTTT. It codes for CASSPTTSTDTQYF.